These 18 T cell receptor beta chains were sequenced from one sample in a study of shared clonotypes between healthy human individuals. Measured with immunoSEQ multiplex PCR; TCRdb has only the in-frame clones, and not every one. The sample includes about 2.3 million clones, just under 95% seen only once; the top ten take 0.3% to 0.45%. Sequenced material: naive CD4+ T cells from PBMCs. Subset defined: CD45RA+ positively selected. Receptor source: a man aged 18-30 years in good health. Some clones in this sample may be carry-over from other donors' samples.

A word on this clone: Other DNA sequences in this sample translate to the same CDR3. This rearrangement joins TRBV5-1 to TRBJ2-1; the D gene is possibly TRBD2 (5 bases). There are 13 residues in the CDR3. Germline V CDR1 and CDR2: SGHRS, YFSETQ. The germline V and J ends were trimmed by 3 bases and 4 bases, with 8 bases remaining between them. Here the CDR3 reads CASSSEGYNEQFF. The CDR3, as DNA: TGCGCCAGCAGCTCCGAGGGTTACAATGAGCAGTTCTTC.

In DNA form, the CDR3 reads TGTGCCAGCGGCCGATTAATAGCCAAAAACATTCAGTACTTC. Translating gives CASGRLIAKNIQYF. The chain carries TRBV7-2 and TRBJ2-4; no definite D call. The CDR3 loop spans 14 amino acids. V was clipped by 8 bases and J by 0 bases, with 11 bases between them. Germline CDR1 is SGHTA and CDR2 is FQGNSA.

The sample holds one count of this clone. The chain links TRBV7-3 to TRBJ1-1, with 7 bases matching TRBD1. The length of the CDR3 is 13 residues. V gave up 1 base and J gave up 7 bases; unmatched junction bases: 3. CDR1 is SGHTA, CDR2 FQGTGA, per germline. CDR3 DNA sequence: TGTGCCAGCAGCTTAAATTGGGACAGTGAAGCTTTCTTT. It is translated as CASSLNWDSEAFF.

The J gene is TRBJ1-1, the V gene TRBV19; 8 bases agree with TRBD1. The CDR3 spans 16 residues. CDR1 is LNHDA and CDR2 is SQIVND in the germline V gene (reference sequence). V lost 5 bases, J lost 6 bases, and 14 bases stayed unmatched. The CDR3 loop is CASSRRGQGRNSEAFF. CDR3 DNA sequence: TGTGCCAGTAGTCGAAGAGGACAGGGCCGGAATTCTGAAGCTTTCTTT.

This clone occurred once. The rearrangement links TRBV5-1 to TRBJ2-1; 12 bases align to TRBD2. Germline lookup yields CDR1 SGHRS and CDR2 YFSETQ. J lost 9 bases, V lost 4 bases, and 8 bases had no gene match. The CDR3 is made up of 15 amino acids. For the CDR3, the DNA is TGCGCCAGCAGCCCGCGGACTAGCGGGGAGGGTGAGCAGTTCTTC. This codes for CASSPRTSGEGEQFF.

This clone was seen just once. This sequence joins TRBV10-1 and TRBJ2-5; 11 bases are shared with TRBD1. V was pared by 0 bases and J by 3 bases, with 3 bases of the junction left unmatched. Germline V gene lookup returns CDR1 WNHNN and CDR2 SYGVQD (reference sequence). This CDR3 region has 16 residues. In nucleotides, the CDR3 is TGCGCCAGCAGTGAGTCGGGACAGGGGGTGAAAGAGACCCAGTACTTC. Its translation: CASSESGQGVKETQYF.

In the case of this clone: Other DNA sequences from this sample encode an identical CDR3 as well. This chain joins TRBV28 and TRBJ1-1; perhaps TRBD1 as D (5 bases). The CDR3 sequence is 14 residues long. In germline, CDR1 is MDHEN, CDR2 SYDVKM. The ends were cut back, 6 bases at V and 0 bases at J, with 11 bases in the middle. CDR3 loop: CASSPGTVNTEAFF. CDR3 coding DNA: TGTGCCAGCAGCCCCGGGACCGTGAACACTGAAGCTTTCTTT.

The V gene is TRBV6-1, the J gene TRBJ2-4; 8 bases are shared with TRBD1. This CDR3 has 17 amino acids. Germline CDR1 MNHNS, CDR2 SASEGT. Losses at the gene ends were 2 bases for V and 3 bases for J; bases not matched to a gene: 9. The CDR3 nucleotides are TGTGCCAGCAGTGAAACTGGACAGGGACGCAACAAAAACATTCAGTACTTC. This encodes CASSETGQGRNKNIQYF.

This chain connects TRBV28 to TRBJ1-5; D gene unclear. The CDR3 has 15 amino acids. Looked up from germline, CDR1 is MDHEN and CDR2 is SYDVKM. Trimming took 1 base from V and 0 from J, leaving 7 bases between them. The CDR3 region has the DNA TGTGCCAGCAGTTTATTTGGAGTTAGCAATCAGCCCCAGCATTTT. It yields the protein CASSLFGVSNQPQHF.

V usage is TRBV4-2 and J usage is TRBJ2-7, with 9 positions matching TRBD2. The CDR3 runs to 15 residues. Trimming took 4 bases from V and 1 from J; bases not matched to a gene: 5. Germline V gene sequence: CDR1 LGHNA, CDR2 YNFKEQ. In DNA form, the CDR3 reads TGTGCCAGCAGCCGGGCGGGAGGGGGGTCCTACGAGCAGTACTTC. It codes for CASSRAGGGSYEQYF.

The CDR3 DNA follows: TGCGCCAGCAGCCAGGGACAGCCGAACACTGAAGCTTTCTTT. It specifies CASSQGQPNTEAFF. The chain recombines TRBV5-1 with TRBJ1-1, with 7 bases aligning to TRBD1. V shed 4 bases, J shed 1 base, and the junction held 4 bases outside the gene matches. Germline V CDR1 and CDR2: SGHRS, YFSETQ. This CDR3 spans 14 amino acids.

J is TRBJ1-1 and V is TRBV15; weak D call: TRBD1 (5 bases). CDR1 and CDR2 from the germline V gene are LNHNV and YYDKDF (reference sequence). V gave up 6 bases and J gave up 1 base, with 9 bases separating them. There are 13 residues in the CDR3. The CDR3 region has the DNA TGTGCCACCAGTGTCGGGGCGAACACTGAAGCTTTCTTT. As protein: CATSVGANTEAFF. Based on the CDR3 plus reference TRBV15 and TRBJ1-1, the full variable domain is DAMVIQNPRYQVTQFGKPVTLSCSQTLNHNVMYWYQQKSSQAPKLLFHYYDKDFNNEADTPDNFQSRRPNTSFCFLDIRSPGLGDTAMYLCATSVGANTEAFFGQGTRLTVV.

This clone has a handful of counts. V gene TRBV7-8 combines with J gene TRBJ1-5; TRBD1 matches at 8 bases. The V gene end was trimmed by 5 bases and the J gene end by 1 base; junction bases not matched to a gene: 4. Germline CDR1 reads SGHVS; CDR2 reads FQNEAQ. The CDR3 is made up of 15 amino acids. CDR3 sequence: CASSTRQGSNQPQHF. DNA for the CDR3: TGTGCCAGCAGCACGAGACAGGGGAGCAATCAGCCCCAGCATTTT.

The chain recombines TRBV13 with TRBJ1-4, with a tentative D call TRBD1 (6 bases). The ends were cut back, 4 bases at V and 8 bases at J, with 17 bases in the middle. Looked up from germline, CDR1 is PRHDT and CDR2 is FYEKMQ (reference sequence). The CDR3 extends over 15 amino acids. In DNA, the CDR3 is TGTGCCAGCAGCTCAGGGCCAGGGGTGGGGGAAAAACTGTTTTTT. Encoded protein: CASSSGPGVGEKLFF.

This chain links TRBV11-3 with TRBJ2-4, with 7 nucleotides matching TRBD2. The CDR3 spans 17 residues. Germline CDR1 and CDR2: SGHNT and YENEEA. V was clipped by 5 bases and J by 10 bases; unmatched bases: 20. CDR3 sequence reads: CASSPIMGEGPRGIQYF. In DNA form, the CDR3 reads TGTGCCAGCAGCCCCATTATGGGGGAGGGCCCTAGGGGTATTCAGTACTTC.

The chain carries TRBV7-3 and TRBJ2-7; 9 bases are shared with TRBD2. The germline V gene has CDR1 SGHTA and CDR2 FQGTGA. The V segment lost 3 bases and the J segment 3 bases; nucleotides outside the gene matches: 6. There are 15 residues in the CDR3. For the CDR3, the DNA is TGTGCCAGCAGCTTGCTAGCGGGACAAGGCTACGAGCAGTACTTC. Residues: CASSLLAGQGYEQYF.

The chain couples TRBV19 to TRBJ2-7, with D possibly TRBD2 on 6 matching bases. CDR3 length: 15 amino acids. The germline gives CDR1 LNHDA, CDR2 SQIVND (reference sequence). Trimming stripped 3 bases from V and 1 base from J, with 13 bases between. Here the CDR3 reads CASSMGGVGSYEQYF. CDR3 DNA: TGTGCCAGTAGTATGGGGGGAGTCGGTTCCTACGAGCAGTACTTC.

This clone has more than one count but fewer than ten. The V gene is TRBV14, the J gene TRBJ2-2; a weak D match, TRBD1 (5 bases). CDR1 is SGHDN, CDR2 FVKESK, per germline. This CDR3 contains 11 residues. V was pared by 2 bases and J by 12 bases, with 7 bases between. The CDR3 region is CASSQRQKLFF. CDR3 nucleotides: TGTGCCAGCAGCCAAAGACAGAAGCTGTTTTTT. The variable domain in full, completed from reference TRBV14 and TRBJ2-2, reads EAGVTQFPSHSVIEKGQTVTLRCDPISGHDNLYWYRRVMGKEIKFLLHFVKESKQDESGMPNNRFLAERTGGTYSTLKVQPAELEDSGVYFCASSQRQKLFFGEGSRLTVL.